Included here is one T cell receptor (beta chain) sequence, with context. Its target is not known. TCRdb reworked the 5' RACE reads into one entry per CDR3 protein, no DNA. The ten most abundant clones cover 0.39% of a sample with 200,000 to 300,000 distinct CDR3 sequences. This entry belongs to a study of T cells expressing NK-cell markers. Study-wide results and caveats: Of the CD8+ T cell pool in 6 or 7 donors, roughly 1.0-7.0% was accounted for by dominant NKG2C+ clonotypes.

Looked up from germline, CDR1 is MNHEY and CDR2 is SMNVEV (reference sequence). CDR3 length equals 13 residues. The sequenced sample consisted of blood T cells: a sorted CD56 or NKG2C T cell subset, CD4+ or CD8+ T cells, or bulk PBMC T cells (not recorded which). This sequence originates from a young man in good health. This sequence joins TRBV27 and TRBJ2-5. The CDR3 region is CASSRLGQETQYF.